Listed here are 23 T cell receptor beta chains from one sample, sequenced in a study of T cell changes during pregnancy in multiple sclerosis. Measured with immunoSEQ multiplex PCR; TCRdb has only the in-frame clones, and not every one. Here the sample spans 30,000 to 35,000 clones, 90% being singletons. This sample comprised CD4+ T cells from peripheral blood mononuclear cells, obtained in the second trimester of pregnancy. These receptors all stem from a female donor in good health, enrolled as a control in a pregnancy study.

This chain links TRBV7-2 with TRBJ2-7, with 9 nucleotides matching TRBD2. Germline V gene sequence: CDR1 SGHTA, CDR2 FQGNSA. The CDR3 covers 16 residues. With V trimmed by 2 bases and J by 5 bases, 10 bases remained unmatched. The CDR3, as DNA: TGTGCCAGCAGCTTAACCTGGGGTAGCGGGAGTCACGAGCAGTACTTC. It yields the protein CASSLTWGSGSHEQYF.

The gene calls are TRBV11-3 and TRBJ2-1; no clear D gene. With 3 bases removed from V and 6 bases from J, the gap between germline ends came to 6 bases. From germline, CDR1 is SGHNT and CDR2 YENEEA. The CDR3 covers 12 residues. This CDR3 is CASSLNSNEQFF. In DNA form, the CDR3 reads TGTGCCAGCAGCTTGAATAGCAATGAGCAGTTCTTC.

V usage is TRBV18 and J usage is TRBJ2-7; tentatively, D is TRBD2 (5 bases). CDR1 and CDR2 from the germline V gene are KGHSH and LQKENI. V lost 3 bases, J lost 3 bases, and 6 bases lay in between. The CDR3 runs 12 residues. DNA for the CDR3: TGTGCCAGCTCACCCGGGGACTACGAGCAGTACTTC. Its protein product is CASSPGDYEQYF.

This clone was counted only a few times. DNA of the CDR3: TGCGCCAGCAGCATGACAGGGACTAATGAAAAACTGTTTTTT. As protein: CASSMTGTNEKLFF. V and J are TRBV5-1 and TRBJ1-4, with TRBD1 matching 7 bases. J was trimmed by 2 bases and V by 4 bases; bases with no gene match: 2. Germline V gives CDR1 SGHRS, CDR2 YFSETQ. The CDR3 covers 14 residues.

The genes are TRBV30 and TRBJ1-3, with 12 bases identical to TRBD1. Losses at the gene ends were 7 bases for V and 3 bases for J; bases not matched to a gene: 4. The CDR3 runs 14 residues. Germline values: CDR1 GTSNPN, CDR2 SVGIG (reference sequence). This chain's CDR3 is CASGQGAFGNTIYF. The CDR3 DNA is TGTGCCTCGGGACAGGGGGCGTTTGGAAACACCATATATTTT. The full variable domain, completed using reference TRBV30 and TRBJ1-3, is SQTIHQWPATLVQPVGSPLSLECTVEGTSNPNLYWYRQAAGRGLQLLFYSVGIGQISSEVPQNLSASRPQDRQFILSSKKLLLSDSGFYLCASGQGAFGNTIYFGEGSWLTVV.

This chain joins TRBV5-1 and TRBJ1-1; TRBD1 aligns across 9 bases. The V gene's germline CDR1 is SGHRS and CDR2 YFSETQ. The CDR3 contains 14 residues. With 3 bases clipped from V and 1 base from J, the junction kept 1 base outside the gene matches. This chain's CDR3 is CASSWGQGNTEAFF. The CDR3 nucleotides read TGCGCCAGCAGCTGGGGACAGGGGAACACTGAAGCTTTCTTT. Complete variable domain (other parts from reference TRBV5-1 and TRBJ1-1): KAGVTQTPRYLIKTRGQQVTLSCSPISGHRSVSWYQQTPGQGLQFLFEYFSETQRNKGNFPGRFSGRQFSNSRSEMNVSTLELGDSALYLCASSWGQGNTEAFFGQGTRLTVV.

This chain connects TRBV7-8 to TRBJ2-1, with TRBD2 matching 8 bases. Germline loops: CDR1 SGHVS, CDR2 FQNEAQ. V lost 5 bases, J lost 2 bases, and 11 bases stayed unmatched. The CDR3 consists of 17 residues. This chain's CDR3 is CASSTLGAGLAYNEQFF. The CDR3, as DNA: TGTGCCAGCAGCACTCTGGGAGCGGGACTAGCCTACAATGAGCAGTTCTTC.

This clone was counted a few times. V and J are TRBV19 and TRBJ1-1; D ambiguous. Germline loops: CDR1 LNHDA, CDR2 SQIVND (reference sequence). CDR3 length: 12 residues. V was pared by 10 bases and J by 2 bases, with 11 bases between. CDR3 amino acids: CATEDDNTEAFF. The DNA of the CDR3 is TGTGCCACGGAGGACGATAACACTGAAGCTTTCTTT.

The V call is TRBV4-3, the J call TRBJ1-2, with D perhaps matching TRBD1 (5 bases). The CDR3 has 15 amino acids. The germline CDR1 and CDR2 sequences are LGHNA and YSLEER. The germline V and J ends were trimmed by 0 bases and 2 bases, with 10 bases remaining between them. CDR3 amino acids: CASSQDARQNYGYTF. The DNA of the CDR3 is TGCGCCAGCAGCCAAGATGCCCGACAGAACTATGGCTACACCTTC.

This chain links TRBV28 with TRBJ1-1; D remains ambiguous. Trimming took off 6 bases at V and 10 bases at J, with 15 bases between the two ends. There are 12 residues in the CDR3. The germline V gene has CDR1 MDHEN and CDR2 SYDVKM. CDR3 in DNA: TGTGCCAGCAGCCCGCCCCGTGAGATAGCTTTCTTT. As protein: CASSPPREIAFF.

The DNA of the CDR3 is TGTGCCTGGCACCCCGGAGGAAATGAGCAGTTCTTC. Its protein is CAWHPGGNEQFF. The chain uses TRBV30 and TRBJ2-1; D is perhaps TRBD2 (5 bases). Germline CDR1 GTSNPN, CDR2 SVGIG (reference sequence). The CDR3 has 12 amino acids. V was clipped by 5 bases and J by 7 bases, with 12 bases between them. The whole variable domain, remainder taken from reference TRBV30 and TRBJ2-1, is SQTIHQWPATLVQPVGSPLSLECTVEGTSNPNLYWYRQAAGRGLQLLFYSVGIGQISSEVPQNLSASRPQDRQFILSSKKLLLSDSGFYLCAWHPGGNEQFFGPGTRLTVL.

V is TRBV6-4 and J is TRBJ2-3; D not resolved. Germline-derived CDR1 and CDR2 are MRHNA and SNTAGT. Trimming took off 10 bases at V and 5 bases at J, with 4 bases between the two ends. The CDR3 has 9 residues. CDR3 DNA sequence: TGTGCCACTAGAGATACGCAGTATTTT. It codes for CATRDTQYF.

The rearrangement links TRBV12-5 to TRBJ2-2; perhaps TRBD1 as D (6 bases). This CDR3 contains 13 residues. Trimming stripped 2 bases from V and 6 bases from J, with 7 bases between. Looked up from germline, CDR1 is LGHNT and CDR2 is FRNRAP. Here the CDR3 reads CASGLYRAGELFF. Here the CDR3 DNA reads TGTGCTAGTGGTTTGTACAGGGCCGGGGAGCTGTTTTTT.

This rearrangement joins TRBV10-3 to TRBJ1-1; D call uncertain. The CDR3 is 13 residues long. Trimming removed 2 bases at V and 5 bases at J, with 9 bases between. The germline gives CDR1 ENHRY, CDR2 SYGVKD. Written as DNA, the CDR3 is TGTGCCATCAGTGAGCTAACGGGTACTGAAGCTTTCTTT. Amino acid sequence: CAISELTGTEAFF.

This chain links TRBV10-3 with TRBJ2-7, with D perhaps TRBD1 (6 bases). Trimming cost V 2 bases and J 1 base, with 15 bases left between them. Germline-derived CDR1 and CDR2 are ENHRY and SYGVKD. This CDR3 is built from 16 residues. The CDR3 nucleotides are TGTGCCATCAGTGAGCAGGACAGTCATGGATCCTACGAGCAGTACTTC. Translation: CAISEQDSHGSYEQYF.

This chain uses TRBV5-6 with TRBJ2-7, with D perhaps matching TRBD2 (5 bases). Trimming left V 0 bases short and J 3 bases short, with 10 bases between. The CDR3 runs to 14 residues. Per germline, CDR1 SGHDT and CDR2 YYEEEE. This CDR3 is CASSLELADYEQYF. The CDR3 DNA reads as TGTGCCAGCAGCTTGGAGCTAGCAGACTACGAGCAGTACTTC.

The chain has TRBV5-1 and TRBJ1-1, with TRBD1 identical over 8 bases. This CDR3 has 13 residues. Germline values: CDR1 SGHRS, CDR2 YFSETQ. V lost 4 bases, J lost 3 bases, and 2 bases stayed unmatched. The CDR3 spells CASSLDRDTEAFF. DNA of the CDR3: TGCGCCAGCAGCCTGGACAGGGACACTGAAGCTTTCTTT.

The rearrangement joins TRBV19 to TRBJ1-5, with D tentatively TRBD1 (5 bases). This CDR3 comprises 16 residues. Germline assignment: CDR1 LNHDA and CDR2 SQIVND (reference sequence). Trimming stripped 5 bases from V and 1 base from J, with 15 bases between. CDR3 sequence: CASSYGGSGSNQPQHF. In DNA form, the CDR3 reads TGTGCCAGTAGTTACGGGGGGTCTGGGAGCAATCAGCCCCAGCATTTT.

This chain uses TRBV7-2 with TRBJ2-2, with 8 positions matching TRBD2. Germline CDR1 reads SGHTA; CDR2 reads FQGNSA. The CDR3 sequence is 14 residues long. The junction had 8 bases not matched to a gene; V was cut back by 8 bases and J by 6 bases. CDR3 region: CASSPLRGAGELFF. In DNA, the CDR3 is TGTGCCAGCTCCCCATTGCGGGGGGCCGGGGAGCTGTTTTTT. The full variable domain, rest sourced from reference TRBV7-2 and TRBJ2-2, is GAGVSQSPSNKVTEKGKDVELRCDPISGHTALYWYRQSLGQGLEFLIYFQGNSAPDKSGLPSDRFSAERTGGSVSTLTIQRTQQEDSAVYLCASSPLRGAGELFFGEGSRLTVL.

The chain couples TRBV19 to TRBJ1-2; TRBD1 matches 9 bases. Per the germline V gene, CDR1 is LNHDA and CDR2 is SQIVND (reference sequence). V was pared by 5 bases and J by 8 bases, with 6 bases of the junction left unmatched. The CDR3 loop spans 13 amino acids. The CDR3 is CASSLGQGSGYTF. CDR3 sequence (DNA): TGTGCCAGTAGTCTGGGACAGGGATCCGGCTACACCTTC.

This chain joins TRBV5-1 and TRBJ2-7, with 14 nucleotides matching TRBD2. Per germline, CDR1 SGHRS and CDR2 YFSETQ. The CDR3 is 17 residues long. The V gene end was trimmed by 3 bases and the J gene end by 5 bases; junction bases not matched to a gene: 10. CDR3 amino acids: CASSWRGLAGVEDEQYF. CDR3 sequence (DNA): TGCGCCAGCAGCTGGAGGGGACTAGCGGGAGTAGAGGACGAGCAGTACTTC.

The chain links TRBV7-8 to TRBJ1-3, with D perhaps TRBD1 (6 bases). Per germline, CDR1 SGHVS and CDR2 FQNEAQ. Trimming left V 1 base short and J 8 bases short, with 15 bases between. The CDR3 length is 15 residues. CDR3 in DNA: TGTGCCAGCAGCTTAGGACTTACAGGGTTGGACACCATATATTTT. Amino acids: CASSLGLTGLDTIYF.

The gene calls are TRBV5-6 and TRBJ2-3, with no clear D. CDR3 length: 13 amino acids. The germline V gene encodes CDR1 SGHDT and CDR2 YYEEEE. Trimming removed 4 bases from V and 3 bases from J, with 9 bases in between. The CDR3 region is CASSDFGTDTQYF. CDR3 nucleotides: TGTGCCAGCAGCGACTTTGGGACAGATACGCAGTATTTT.